These 11 T cell receptor beta chains share one sample of origin, sequenced in a study of lymphopenia after photon versus proton radiotherapy. Repertoires were generated with immunoSEQ multiplex PCR, while TCRdb's copy carries only in-frame clones and drops some. This sample yields roughly 61,000 clones, of which approximately 86% are seen a single time; roughly 13% belongs to the top ten. The specimen was peripheral blood, collected from a patient treated with proton-based radiotherapy. These receptors were collected from a man at least 80 years old with esophageal cancer.

The chain recombines TRBV29-1 with TRBJ2-7; TRBD2 agrees at 15 bases. CDR3 size: 13 residues. The ends lost 5 bases at V and 11 bases at J; junction bases unmatched: 7. Germline V gives CDR1 SQVTM, CDR2 ANQGSEA. In DNA, the CDR3 is TGCAGCGTTCAGGGTGGGACTAGCGGGAGGAAGTACTTC. Amino acids: CSVQGGTSGRKYF.

Within the sample, this clone is medium-sized (0.01 to 0.1%). The V gene is TRBV7-9, the J gene TRBJ1-3, with 7 nucleotides matching TRBD1. The CDR3 runs 16 residues. CDR1 is SEHNR and CDR2 is FQNEAQ in the germline V gene (reference sequence). V gave up 1 base and J gave up 4 bases; unmatched junction bases: 7. DNA of the CDR3: TGTGCCAGCAGCTTAGTCAGCGGGACAGCAGGAAACACCATATATTTT. Residues: CASSLVSGTAGNTIYF. The full variable domain, its missing parts supplied by reference TRBV7-9 and TRBJ1-3, is DTGVSQNPRHKITKRGQNVTFRCDPISEHNRLYWYRQTLGQGPEFLTYFQNEAQLEKSRLLSDRFSAERPKGSFSTLEIQRTEQGDSAMYLCASSLVSGTAGNTIYFGEGSWLTVV.

The J gene is TRBJ2-7, the V gene TRBV6-6, with 10 bases aligning to TRBD1. Germline V gene lookup returns CDR1 MNHNY and CDR2 SVGAGI (reference sequence). J was trimmed by 6 bases and V by 5 bases; bases with no gene match: 10. The CDR3 has 15 residues. The CDR3 bases are TGTGCCAGCAGTAAGAGCCGGGACAGGGGTATCGAGCAGTACTTC. Protein sequence: CASSKSRDRGIEQYF.

The chain recombines TRBV6-5 with TRBJ1-1; TRBD1 aligns across 9 bases. V lost 6 bases and J lost 4; bases outside the gene matches: 3. CDR1 is MNHEY and CDR2 is SVGAGI in the germline V gene. This CDR3 is built from 13 residues. CDR3 in amino acids: CASRDRGVTEAFF. The CDR3 DNA reads TGTGCCAGCAGGGACAGGGGAGTCACTGAAGCTTTCTTT.

J is TRBJ2-7 and V is TRBV18, with D possibly matching TRBD1 (5 bases). Germline V gives CDR1 KGHSH, CDR2 LQKENI. The CDR3 runs to 16 residues. V shed 1 base and J shed 2 bases, with 15 bases lying between them. This CDR3 reads CASSPRYQGSAYEQYF. The CDR3 DNA reads as TGTGCCAGCTCACCACGTTATCAGGGATCAGCCTACGAGCAGTACTTC. Looking up the rest from reference TRBV18 and TRBJ2-7 gives the full variable domain: NAGVMQNPRHLVRRRGQEARLRCSPMKGHSHVYWYRQLPEEGLKFMVYLQKENIIDESGMPKERFSAEFPKEGPSILRIQQVVRGDSAAYFCASSPRYQGSAYEQYFGPGTRLTVT.

The chain links TRBV4-1 to TRBJ1-2, with a weak D call TRBD1 (5 bases). This CDR3 has 12 residues. CDR1 is MGHRA and CDR2 is YSYEKL in the germline V gene. Trimming stripped 11 bases from V and 3 bases from J, with 13 bases between. CDR3 amino acids: CAVKTVHYGYTF. The CDR3 coding sequence is TGCGCCGTCAAGACAGTCCACTATGGCTACACCTTC.

The chain links TRBV9 to TRBJ2-1, with a weak D call TRBD2 (6 bases). The ends were cut back, 0 bases at V and 0 bases at J, with 10 bases in the middle. The CDR3 loop spans 16 amino acids. Germline V gene lookup returns CDR1 SGDLS and CDR2 YYNGEE. This CDR3 reads CASSVVVRGSYNEQFF. CDR3 bases: TGTGCCAGCAGCGTAGTGGTGCGGGGCTCCTACAATGAGCAGTTCTTC. The whole variable domain, filled in from reference TRBV9 and TRBJ2-1, reads DSGVTQTPKHLITATGQRVTLRCSPRSGDLSVYWYQQSLDQGLQFLIQYYNGEERAKGNILERFSAQQFPDLHSELNLSSLELGDSALYFCASSVVVRGSYNEQFFGPGTRLTVL.

This rearrangement joins TRBV7-3 to TRBJ2-6; TRBD1 matches 9 bases. The CDR3 covers 18 residues. Per the germline V gene, CDR1 is SGHTA and CDR2 is FQGTGA. Unmatched junction bases numbered 7, after V lost 3 bases and J lost 1 base. CDR3 coding DNA: TGTGCCAGCAGCTTTCCCGGGACAGGGAAGTCTGGGGCCAACGTCCTGACTTTC. Its protein product is CASSFPGTGKSGANVLTF.

This clone was counted a few times. The chain has TRBV7-2 and TRBJ1-2; D gene uncertain. Germline V CDR1 and CDR2: SGHTA, FQGNSA. This CDR3 spans 13 amino acids. The V gene lost 3 bases and the J gene lost 5 bases, with 10 bases spanning the gap. CDR3 sequence: CASSLVRSYGYTF. The DNA of the CDR3 is TGTGCCAGCAGCTTGGTACGGTCGTATGGCTACACCTTC.

Turning to this clone: The sample has other DNA sequences that encode this CDR3 too. J is TRBJ2-5 and V is TRBV7-2, with TRBD2 identical over 10 bases. The V gene end was trimmed by 3 bases and the J gene end by 2 bases; junction bases not matched to a gene: 3. This CDR3 is 15 amino acids long. Germline V CDR1 and CDR2: SGHTA, FQGNSA. CDR3 sequence: CASSFQRGGQETQYF. DNA for the CDR3: TGTGCCAGCAGCTTTCAGCGGGGGGGACAAGAGACCCAGTACTTC.

The V gene is TRBV10-2, the J gene TRBJ2-3; TRBD2 agrees at 9 bases. The CDR3 has 14 residues. Germline CDR1 reads WSHSY; CDR2 reads SAAADI. J lost 2 bases, V lost 9 bases, and 6 bases had no gene match. CDR3 nucleotides: TGCGCCAGTTCCCTAGCGGGGCTCACAGATACGCAGTATTTT. This sequence encodes CASSLAGLTDTQYF.